This T cell receptor beta chain is from a study of CD8+CD57+ T cells in acquired aplastic anemia. General observations from the study: Patients shared some 30 CD8+ CDR3 sequences with controls.

CDR1 and CDR2 (germline): SEHNR, FQNEAQ (reference sequence). Trimming took 6 bases from V and 0 from J; bases not matched to a gene: 1. The CDR3 covers 13 residues. Profiling of TCR beta VDJ combinations and CDR3 sequences used genomic DNA as template. A single record per CDR3 protein comes from TCRdb applying MiXCR to the reads. This sample has approximately 270,000 distinct CDR3 sequences, with roughly half found just once. This clonotype was counted a single time. Its target is not known. The chain is built from TRBV7-9 and TRBJ2-5; 7 bases line up with TRBD1. The origin of this receptor is a human donor with severe aplastic anemia or a healthy control (not recorded which). The specimen sequenced was sorted CD4+, CD8+, or CD8+CD57+ T cells (not recorded which) from PBMCs. Here the CDR3 reads CASRGQYQETQYF. For the CDR3, the DNA is TGTGCCAGCAGGGGACAGTACCAAGAGACCCAGTACTTC.